A selection of T cell receptor beta chains follows, all from one sample in a study of control samples from healthy donors and cancer patients. Clones were sequenced by immunoSEQ multiplex PCR, and TCRdb holds only the in-frame ones, with some missing. The table records approximately 9,900 clones, roughly 90% of them present only once. The sample taken for sequencing was PBMCs. The origin of the receptors is a man in his sixties with colorectal cancer. Each CDR3 is given with its conserved first and last residue. D genes are given only for firm matches. For some rows the clone size is stated as once, few or many, or as a class when expanded; others skip it.

V	D	size	J	DNA	CDR3
TRBV4-2	NA	NA	TRBJ1-2	TGTGCCAGCAGCCAAGAAAGCCACTATGGCTACACCTTC	CASSQESHYGYTF
TRBV7-9	TRBD1	NA	TRBJ1-6	TGTGCCAGCAGCCCACTCTCGCAGGGGGTCGCTTCACCCCTCCACTTT	CASSPLSQGVASPLHF
TRBV7-2	NA	NA	TRBJ1-1	TGTGCCAGCAGCCAGGGCCCCGGGAACACTGAAGCTTTCTTT	CASSQGPGNTEAFF
TRBV4-1	NA	NA	TRBJ2-4	TGCGCCAGCAGCCCTCCTCTAGCCTCTAACATTCAGTACTTC	CASSPPLASNIQYF
TRBV7-8	NA	NA	TRBJ1-2	TGTGCCAGCAGCCGCCAGGGGACCTATGGCTACACCTTC	CASSRQGTYGYTF
TRBV7-2	NA	NA	TRBJ2-1	TGTGCCAGCAGCTTCTTGGCTAGCTCCTACAATGAGCAGTTCTTC	CASSFLASSYNEQFF
TRBV21-1	NA	once	TRBJ2-1	TGTGCCAGCAGCAAAGAGAACAGACTCCTTGGGGGAAGGTCCTACAATGAGCAGTTCTTC	CASSKENRLLGGRSYNEQFF
TRBV11-2	TRBD1	NA	TRBJ1-6	TGTGCCAGCAGCCCGGACAGGATTAATTCACCCCTCCACTTT	CASSPDRINSPLHF
TRBV5-1	NA	NA	TRBJ2-1	TGCGCCAGCAGCTTGGCCGGCGGGCCTGCCTACAATGAGCAGTTCTTC	CASSLAGGPAYNEQFF
TRBV9	NA	few	TRBJ2-6	TGTGCCAGCAGCTTACAAAGCTCTGGGGCCAACGTCCTGACTTTC	CASSLQSSGANVLTF
TRBV5-5	TRBD1	NA	TRBJ1-2	TGTGCCAGCAGCTACTGGACAGGGTTAGGCTACACCTTC	CASSYWTGLGYTF
TRBV6-4	TRBD2	NA	TRBJ2-3	TGTGCCAGCAGTGAGCGGGGGGACACAGATACGCAGTATTTT	CASSERGDTDTQYF
TRBV5-1	TRBD2	NA	TRBJ2-1	TGCGCCAGCAGCTTGACCTTAGCGGGGGGGCCGAATGAGCAGTTCTTC	CASSLTLAGGPNEQFF
TRBV1	NA	NA	TRBJ1-3	TGCACCAGCAGCCAAGGGGTAGGGGACTCTGGAAACACCATATATTTT	CTSSQGVGDSGNTIYF
TRBV2	NA	NA	TRBJ1-5	TGTGCCAGCAGGTACGACGCTAACCTAAACAATCAGCCCCAGCATTTT	CASRYDANLNNQPQHF
TRBV18	NA	NA	TRBJ2-7	TGTGCCAGCTCACCTCGGACAGCTGGCGAGCAGTACTTC	CASSPRTAGEQYF
TRBV6-4	NA	NA	TRBJ2-2	TGTGCCAGCAGTGACAGGGACACCGGGGAGCTGTTTTTT	CASSDRDTGELFF
TRBV3-1/TRBV3-2	TRBD1	NA	TRBJ2-5	TGTGCCAGCAGCCAACCCTCACGGGACAGTCTACAAGAGACCCAGTACTTC	CASSQPSRDSLQETQYF
TRBV4-1	NA	NA	TRBJ2-7	TGCGCCAGCAGCCCAGGCATCGCGCGTTACGAGCAGTACTTC	CASSPGIARYEQYF
TRBV2	TRBD1	few	TRBJ1-1	TGTGCCAGCGTCCAGACAGGGTGGGGTGAAGCTTTCTTT	CASVQTGWGEAFF
TRBV18	NA	once	TRBJ2-3	TGTGCCAGCTCACCACCGACAAACGGGCCAGATACGCAGTATTTT	CASSPPTNGPDTQYF
TRBV7-2	NA	once	TRBJ2-3	TGTGCCAGCAGCCCCACCTGGGCAACCTCCACAGATACGCAGTATTTT	CASSPTWATSTDTQYF
TRBV2	NA	NA	TRBJ2-3	TGTGCCAGCAGTGAATTCTCGGGCAGGGCCCCCCCCAGACGGTATTTT	CASSEFSGRAPPRRYF
TRBV28	TRBD1	NA	TRBJ2-7	TGTGCCAGCAGTGACCCATTCTTGACAGGGCGATACGAGCAGTACTTC	CASSDPFLTGRYEQYF
TRBV7-8	TRBD1	NA	TRBJ1-1	TGTGCCAGCAGCTTAGCGGAGGGCACACAGGGGCGTATCGCTGAAGCTTTCTTT	CASSLAEGTQGRIAEAFF
TRBV2	TRBD1	NA	TRBJ2-7	TGTGCCAGCAGTGGCCGGGACAGGGGCCACGAGCAGTACTTC	CASSGRDRGHEQYF
TRBV5-6	TRBD1	once	TRBJ2-3	TGTGCCAGCAGCTTCCCCGGACAGGGGGCGCAAGGAGATACGCAGTATTTT	CASSFPGQGAQGDTQYF
TRBV5-6	TRBD1	NA	TRBJ2-7	TGTGCCAGCAGCTGGGGGACAGCCCTTGAGTACTTC	CASSWGTALEYF
TRBV19	NA	NA	TRBJ1-5	TGTGCCAGTAGCATTAGCAATCAGCCCCAGCATTTT	CASSISNQPQHF
TRBV7-2	NA	NA	TRBJ2-7	TGTGCCAGCAGCTTTGGGCGTTCCTACGAGCAGTACTTC	CASSFGRSYEQYF
TRBV28	NA	NA	TRBJ1-2	TGTGCCAGCAGATGGACCGGTGCCTACGGCTACACCTTC	CASRWTGAYGYTF
TRBV7-9	NA	NA	TRBJ1-6	TGTGCCAGCAGCTTAGACAGGTGGGACAATTCACCCCTCCACTTT	CASSLDRWDNSPLHF